The 20 T cell receptor beta chains given below trace back to one sample, sequenced in a study of T cells in Graves' hyperthyroidism and ophthalmopathy. Template material for amplifying TCR beta CDR3 regions consisted of RNA transcripts. The primer set for the first-round RT-PCR of the TCR CDR3 was HTBI. TCRdb re-analysed the multiplex PCR reads in MiXCR, keeping a single row per CDR3 protein. The sample consists of approximately 620,000 distinct CDR3 sequences, approximately 15% of them appearing once. What was sequenced was blood. The receptor set was obtained from a woman under 40 with Graves' hyperthyroidism that later progressed to Graves' ophthalmopathy.

A remark on this clonotype: This may stem from a read error, because a much larger clone lies one nucleotide away. The gene calls are TRBV27 and TRBJ1-1; D uncertain. This CDR3 comprises 14 residues. Germline V gene lookup returns CDR1 MNHEY and CDR2 SMNVEV (reference sequence). CDR3 loop: CAISLYTSNTEAFF. The CDR3 coding sequence is TGTGCCATCAGTTTATATACCTCGAACACTGAAGCTTTCTTT.

The chain couples TRBV19 to TRBJ2-7, with 7 bases identical to TRBD1. This CDR3 has 15 residues. The germline CDR1 and CDR2 sequences are LNHDA and SQIVND (reference sequence). The J segment lost 3 bases and the V segment lost 6 bases, leaving 11 bases of the junction unmatched. CDR3 in amino acids: CASRLQGRQLYEQYF. CDR3 in DNA: TGTGCCAGTAGGTTACAGGGGCGACAGCTCTACGAGCAGTACTTC.

This clonotype was found many times. The CDR3 region has the DNA TGCAGTGCTAGCAGAACTCATGCGAACACTGAAGCTTTCTTT. Encoded protein: CSASRTHANTEAFF. The chain joins TRBV20-1 to TRBJ1-1; D uncertain. CDR1 and CDR2 from the germline V gene are DFQATT and SNEGSKA (reference sequence). Trimming took 3 bases from V and 1 from J, leaving 12 bases between them. This CDR3 comprises 14 residues.

This clonotype was found many times. The J gene is TRBJ1-1, the V gene TRBV5-1, with a weak D call TRBD1 (5 bases). V lost 5 bases and J 2 bases, leaving 16 bases between the germline ends. CDR1 and CDR2 (germline): SGHRS, YFSETQ. This CDR3 contains 15 residues. Here the CDR3 reads CASRPESTVNTEAFF. The CDR3 DNA sequence: TGCGCCAGCAGACCCGAATCGACAGTTAACACTGAAGCTTTCTTT.

This clonotype was seen many times. The V and J genes are TRBV10-3 and TRBJ2-7; 8 bases line up with TRBD1. The CDR3 extends over 14 amino acids. Germline values: CDR1 ENHRY, CDR2 SYGVKD. After removal of 3 bases from V and 0 bases from J, the junction contained 1 base not matched to a gene. Here the CDR3 reads CAISDGTGSYEQYF. CDR3 DNA sequence: TGTGCCATCAGTGACGGGACAGGCTCCTACGAGCAGTACTTC.

This clonotype was recorded at least ten times. The chain has TRBV2 and TRBJ2-4; D assignment may be TRBD1 or TRBD2 (5 bases each). This CDR3 comprises 15 residues. V was clipped by 0 bases and J by 5 bases, with 11 bases between them. Looked up from germline, CDR1 is SNHLY and CDR2 is FYNNEI. The CDR3 DNA follows: TGTGCCAGCAGTGAAGCGGCAGGGAGCGAAAACATTCAGTACTTC. This encodes CASSEAAGSENIQYF.

This clonotype was observed at least ten times. This rearrangement joins TRBV20-1 to TRBJ2-1; the D is unclear. V lost 3 bases to trimming and J lost 2 bases, with 8 bases between them. The CDR3 spans 13 residues. CDR1 is DFQATT and CDR2 is SNEGSKA in the germline V gene (reference sequence). The chain's CDR3 is CSASDTTYNEQFF. As DNA, the CDR3 is TGCAGTGCTAGTGACACTACCTACAATGAGCAGTTCTTC.

This chain uses TRBV7-2 with TRBJ2-3, with 8 bases fitting TRBD2. The CDR3 has 19 amino acids. From germline, CDR1 is SGHTA and CDR2 FQGNSA. The V and J ends lost 1 base and 0 bases, in that order; junction bases with no gene match: 12. CDR3 sequence (DNA): TGTGCCAGCAGCTTAGGGTTAGGGGCTAGCGGGCGAAGCACAGATACGCAGTATTTT. This encodes CASSLGLGASGRSTDTQYF.

This clonotype was counted many times. V and J are TRBV6-1 and TRBJ1-4, with 7 bases identical to TRBD1. V shed 6 bases, J shed 8 bases, and the junction held 9 bases outside the gene matches. The CDR3 contains 14 residues. CDR1 is MNHNS, CDR2 SASEGT, per germline. CDR3: CASRRQGTSEKLFF. The CDR3 DNA reads as TGTGCCAGCAGGCGACAGGGTACGTCGGAAAAACTGTTTTTT.

This clonotype was counted between two and nine times. At one end the junction does not follow the germline gene, possibly because of a read error. This rearrangement joins TRBV24-1 to TRBJ2-2; a possible D gene is TRBD2 (6 bases). This CDR3 is built from 16 residues. The germline gives CDR1 KGHDR, CDR2 SFDVKD. CDR3 in DNA: TGTGTCACCAGTGGTTATAGCGGACCTAACACCGGGGAGCTGTTTTTT. Amino acid sequence: CVTSGYSGPNTGELFF.

In regard to this clonotype: A much larger clone is a single base away; this may be a read error. No conserved phenylalanine or tryptophan ends this CDR3, so it is likely a read error. V gene TRBV20-1 combines with J gene TRBJ1-6; no clear D. The CDR3 covers 12 residues. The V end was cut by 7 bases, the J end by 8 bases, with 12 bases between. Germline V gene data show CDR1 as DFQATT and CDR2 as SNEGSKA (reference sequence). Here the CDR3 reads CSVRRADSPLHL. DNA of the CDR3: TGCAGTGTCCGTAGGGCGGATTCACCCCTCCACCTT.

This clonotype was detected many times. The chain links TRBV20-1 to TRBJ1-5, with 8 bases matching TRBD1. Germline assignment: CDR1 DFQATT and CDR2 SNEGSKA (reference sequence). V gave up 2 bases and J gave up 3 bases; unmatched junction bases: 3. The CDR3 is made up of 14 amino acids. Written as DNA, the CDR3 is TGCAGTGCTAGACCAGGGGGCTCCAATCAGCCCCAGCATTTT. Its protein product is CSARPGGSNQPQHF.

Ten or more counts support this clonotype. This rearrangement joins TRBV28 to TRBJ1-4; D remains unclear. Germline V gene sequence: CDR1 MDHEN, CDR2 SYDVKM. The CDR3 totals 14 residues. V lost 4 bases and J 6 bases, leaving 12 bases between the germline ends. CDR3 coding DNA: TGTGCCAGCAGTTCTCCCTCCGGGCATGAAAAACTGTTTTTT. Protein: CASSSPSGHEKLFF.

Comments on this clonotype: A read error may be the cause here, since a much bigger clone is one base away. The J gene is TRBJ1-2, the V gene TRBV18, with D maybe TRBD1 (6 bases). Trimming pared 10 bases from V and 6 bases from J, leaving 18 bases between. Per germline, CDR1 KGHSH and CDR2 LQKENI. This CDR3 is built from 13 residues. CDR3 sequence: CATTKGRGDGYTF. For the CDR3, the DNA is TGTGCCACCACGAAGGGCAGGGGCGATGGCTACACCTTC.

This clonotype was detected only a few times. At one end, the junction sequence differs from germline, possibly due to a read error. This chain connects TRBV20-1 to TRBJ2-1; tentatively, D is TRBD1 or TRBD2 (5 bases each). The germline V gene has CDR1 DFQATT and CDR2 SNEGSKA (reference sequence). This CDR3 is built from 14 residues. CDR3: CSATPPNGANEQFF. The CDR3 bases are TGCAGCGCTACCCCCCCCAACGGGGCCAATGAGCAGTTCTTC.

This clonotype was found a few times. The V gene is TRBV20-1, the J gene TRBJ2-7; D is unresolved. Germline CDR1 DFQATT, CDR2 SNEGSKA (reference sequence). V shed 0 bases and J shed 4 bases, with 13 bases lying between them. The CDR3 totals 14 residues. For the CDR3, the DNA is TGCAGTGCTAGAGATCAAGTAAGGTATTACGAGCAGTACTTC. The encoded protein is CSARDQVRYYEQYF.

The rearrangement links TRBV3-1 to TRBJ2-2, with 10 bases lining up with TRBD2. CDR1 is LGHDT, CDR2 YNNKEL, per germline (reference sequence). V dropped 4 bases and J dropped 9; count of bases not matched to a gene: 8. This CDR3 contains 15 residues. CDR3 residues: CASSLGASGGRELFF. The CDR3 nucleotides are TGTGCCAGCAGCCTGGGGGCTAGCGGGGGACGGGAGCTGTTTTTT.

CDR3 region: CASTPGRGSHGYTF. CDR3 DNA sequence: TGTGCCAGCACCCCAGGGAGGGGGTCCCATGGCTACACCTTC. The genes are TRBV14 and TRBJ1-2, with D perhaps TRBD1 (6 bases). The CDR3 totals 14 residues. With 7 bases removed from V and 6 bases from J, the gap between germline ends came to 18 bases. Germline lookup yields CDR1 SGHDN and CDR2 FVKESK.

This clonotype has a handful of counts. V gene TRBV30 combines with J gene TRBJ1-5, with D possibly TRBD1 on 6 matching bases. Trimming took 5 bases from V and 7 from J, leaving 9 bases between them. The CDR3 is made up of 11 amino acids. Germline-derived CDR1 and CDR2 are GTSNPN and SVGIG (reference sequence). CDR3 coding DNA: TGTGCCTGGCAGGGGCTACAGCCCCAGCATTTT. Protein product: CAWQGLQPQHF.

CDR3 amino acids: CAWSSVGVPQETQYF. In DNA, the CDR3 is TGTGCCTGGAGTTCGGTCGGAGTCCCCCAAGAGACCCAGTACTTC. V usage is TRBV30 and J usage is TRBJ2-5, with D hard to call. The CDR3 is 15 residues long. Trimming shortened V by 2 bases and J by 1 base, and 14 bases separated the two germline ends. Germline assignment: CDR1 GTSNPN and CDR2 SVGIG (reference sequence).